This T cell receptor beta chain derives from a study of blood T cell repertoires in COVID-19 (TCRdb year 2020). Regarding the research as a whole: Collaborator samples came from the United States, Italy and Spain and covered acute and convalescent phases of COVID-19. The material from the prospective study consisted of cDNA or gDNA derived from T cells, B-cell-depleted T cells, or PBMCs. The dataset comprised deeply sampled blood TCRbeta repertoires from subjects exposed to, actively infected with, or recovered from COVID-19. The repertoires were released in a freely available public database intended as a resource for research on the immune response to SARS-CoV-2. Samples were obtained from the ongoing ImmuneRACE study (first 160 participants) and from some 1,200 subjects provided by 6 global collaborators. A de-identified subject ID, COVID-19 status, age in years and sex were almost always included in the sample metadata. Where available, HLA class I and class II types were obtained from metadata supplied by the sample provider rather than from assay-based typing.

Overall study results and their limits: The quantity of clinical and demographic metadata differed by source and by participant and was supplied without curation.

One collaborating source in Seattle enrolled patients while the patients were actively infected and followed the patients over time throughout the course of disease. Whole blood was collected in K2EDTA tubes by collaborating institutions according to the institutions' own protocols. For TCRbeta analysis, collaborators shipped samples in one of three forms: frozen whole blood, isolated PBMCs, or DNA extracted from either of those sample types. On this clone itself: Its antigen is not yet known. One base away there is no much larger clone; base qualities are not given.

TCRbeta CDR3 regions were amplified from genomic DNA by means of the immunoSEQ Assay, a bias-controlled multiplex PCR. The published analysis was carried out like this. The number of nucleated cells in each sample was estimated by amplification of reference gene primers within the assay. To quantify the absolute abundance of each unique TCRbeta CDR3 rearrangement, sequence reads were collapsed and filtered. For each sample, productive Simpson clonality was calculated by taking the square root of Simpson's diversity index across productive rearrangements. The table comes from immuneACCESS by way of TCRdb, which keeps in-frame sequences with V and J called. Part of the clones is missing from these tables; in studies checked, under half for an unresolved V gene and the rest for unknown reasons. V and J calls and clone size are given by that table; D and trimming were obtained from the DNA. The sample data list some 290,000 clones, and around 89% of these were observed just once. Around 0.97% of the sample is in the top ten clones.

Sequencing used peripheral blood. The sequence was obtained from a woman aged 40 to 50 with COVID-19, enrolled during active disease.

Here the CDR3 is given as CASSVGGGGTDTQYF. The base sequence is TGTGCCAGCAGCGTAGGCGGGGGGGGCACAGATACGCAGTATTTT. In this chain, TRBV9 is recombined with TRBJ2-3; 9 bases in between match TRBD2. The CDR1 and CDR2 encoded by the germline V gene are SGDLS and YYNGEE. CDR3 length: 15 amino acids, cysteine to phenylalanine. The DNA shown is the 45-base CDR3, in frame from base 1. Germline trimming amounts to 0 bases on V and 1 base on J, with 0 as the count of junction bases outside the gene matches.